The present TCR beta chain was sequenced within a study of T cells in Graves' hyperthyroidism and ophthalmopathy. Study context: Peripheral blood specimens were obtained at initial diagnosis, prior to any treatment.

Findings and caveats of the study: Expanded thyroid clonotypes (above 0.001) were mostly also found in blood.

Ten or more counts support this clonotype. Antigen specificity is unknown. Using RNA transcripts as the source, TCR beta CDR3 regions were amplified. The TCR CDR3 was amplified in a first-round RT-PCR using the HTBI primer set. TCRdb used MiXCR to reprocess the multiplex PCR reads, holding one entry per CDR3 protein. The profile shows 470,000 or so distinct CDR3 sequences, around 21% of them singletons. Hyperthyroidism of Graves' type that showed no ophthalmopathy progression within 18 months was stable. Diagnosis of hyperthyroidism was new in patients aged 18 to 65, and its duration was under 2 months. The origin of this receptor is a man between 18 and 29 years old with Graves' hyperthyroidism. The sample comprised blood.

For the CDR3, the DNA is TGTGCCAGCAGTCCAACCCTCGGGGACGAGCAGTACTTC. Translating it yields CASSPTLGDEQYF. The V call is TRBV28, the J call TRBJ2-7; maybe TRBD2 (5 bases). CDR3 length equals 13 residues. Germline V lookup: CDR1 MDHEN, CDR2 SYDVKM. V was clipped by 5 bases and J by 5 bases, with 13 bases between them.